The 3 T cell receptor beta chains in this list originate from one sample, sequenced in a study of blood T cells in healthy people across ages. A sample-barcoded 5' primer and a J-beta primer mix were used in a second PCR of roughly 7 to 11 cycles. TCRdb called the 5' RACE reads again in MiXCR, with one record for every CDR3 protein. The table lists roughly 1,000,000 distinct CDR3 sequences, less than 25% of them singletons. The sample was also linked to a second study, of T cells of mothers and their children.

The sequencing input was blood. The origin of the receptors is a girl aged 2-10 years in good health.

The CDR3 spells CASRRLGANVLTF. Here the CDR3 DNA reads TGTGCCAGCCGAAGGTTGGGGGCCAACGTCCTGACTTTC. This chain connects TRBV6-1 to TRBJ2-6; D remains unclear. This CDR3 has 13 amino acids. With 8 bases removed from V and 4 bases from J, the gap between germline ends came to 9 bases. Germline V gene lookup returns CDR1 MNHNS and CDR2 SASEGT.

In its sample, this clonotype was seen a few times. This chain uses TRBV6-5 with TRBJ2-1; the D gene is possibly TRBD1 (6 bases). The J call may be wrong; the DNA end is better matched by TRBJ2-7. Per the germline V gene, CDR1 is MNHEY and CDR2 is SVGAGI. The CDR3 has 14 amino acids. DNA for the CDR3: TGTGCCAGCAGTTACACACAGGGCCCCTACGAGCAGTACTTC. The encoded protein is CASSYTQGPYEQYF.

This clonotype has more than one count but fewer than ten. The chain couples TRBV5-1 to TRBJ2-7, with TRBD2 matching over 7 bases. Germline CDR1 SGHRS, CDR2 YFSETQ. V lost 0 bases to trimming and J lost 0 bases; unmatched junction nucleotides: 3. The CDR3 has 15 amino acids. The CDR3 loop reads CASSLAWEGSYEQYF. As DNA, the CDR3 is TGCGCCAGCAGCTTGGCGTGGGAGGGCTCCTACGAGCAGTACTTC.